This T cell receptor (beta chain) was sequenced during a study of T-cell reconstitution after alpha-beta-depleted transplantation in children. There are 15 residues in the CDR3. J gave up 3 bases and V 1 base, and 4 bases lay outside the gene matches. Germline CDR1 SGHRS, CDR2 YFSETQ. Library preparation (for TCRbeta) was performed with unique molecular identifiers. One entry per CDR3 protein, called by TCRdb with MiXCR from the PCR reads. The sample records 900,000 or so distinct CDR3 sequences, around 17% being singletons. The TCR sequence derives from a male patient aged 10 to 17 who had a stem cell transplant for acute lymphoblastic leukemia, so the T cells may come from the graft donor. The sample was PBMCs, mostly from graft donor cells, taken 360 days after TCRalphabeta/CD19-depleted stem cell transplant. The chain carries TRBV5-1 and TRBJ2-1; 7 bases match TRBD2. In DNA form, the CDR3 reads TGCGCCAGCAGCTTGTATTCTAGCGGCTACAATGAGCAGTTCTTC. This encodes CASSLYSSGYNEQFF.